This T cell receptor (beta chain) appears in the sequencing data of a study of blood T cell repertoires in COVID-19. The wider study: Material from acute and convalescent COVID-19 was sourced from the United States, Italy and Spain. From T cells, B-cell-depleted T cells, or PBMCs came the material, which was cDNA or gDNA.

Source study methods: Amplifying reference gene primers gave estimates of nucleated cell counts. Libraries were prepared by immunoSEQ multiplex PCR; TCRdb keeps only in-frame clonotypes and omits some of them. The V and J calls and the clone size are those of that table, but D and trimming were determined from the DNA. The profile covers 200,000 to 300,000 clones, with about 81% appearing a single time and approximately 13% taken by the ten largest. The length of the CDR3 is 17 residues. V was cut by 2 bases and J by 5 bases, with 18 bases left in between. Germline assignment: CDR1 LGHNA and CDR2 YSLEER.

This clonotype was obtained from a woman in her fifties or sixties with active or convalescent COVID-19. The sequencing input was peripheral blood. The chain carries TRBV4-3 and TRBJ2-2; D perhaps matches TRBD1 (5 bases). The DNA for the CDR3 is TGCGCCAGCAGCCAACGAAGACAGACATATTGGACCGGGGAGCTGTTTTTT. This sequence encodes CASSQRRQTYWTGELFF.